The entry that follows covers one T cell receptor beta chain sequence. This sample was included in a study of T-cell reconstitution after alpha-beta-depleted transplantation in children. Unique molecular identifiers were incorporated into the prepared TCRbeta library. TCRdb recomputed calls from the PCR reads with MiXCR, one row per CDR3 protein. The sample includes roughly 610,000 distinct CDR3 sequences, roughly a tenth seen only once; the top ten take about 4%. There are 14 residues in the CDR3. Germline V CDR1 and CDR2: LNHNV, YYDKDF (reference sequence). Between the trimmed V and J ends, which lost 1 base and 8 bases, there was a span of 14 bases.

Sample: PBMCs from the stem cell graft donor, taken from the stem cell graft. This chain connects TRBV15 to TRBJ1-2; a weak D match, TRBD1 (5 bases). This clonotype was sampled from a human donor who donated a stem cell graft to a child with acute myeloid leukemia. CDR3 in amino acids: CATSRGGTITGYTF. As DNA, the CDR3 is TGTGCCACCAGCAGAGGAGGGACGATTACCGGCTACACCTTC.